Sequencing of this T cell receptor (beta chain) was carried out in a study of PD-1 blockade in classical Hodgkin lymphoma. Study findings and constraints: In newly diagnosed patients, baseline TCR diversity was reportedly below that of healthy donors.

Worth noting for this clone: Antigen unknown.

This table comes from immunoSEQ multiplex PCR, and its TCRdb copy is limited to in-frame clones, with some not included. The sample gives roughly 50,000 clones, nearly 90% of which show up once; more than 11% is in the top ten. Time point noted: cycle 4 day 1 (C4D1), after less than seven weeks of nivolumab. Every patient experienced relapse after autologous stem cell transplantation, and brentuximab vedotin exposure varied. The germline V gene has CDR1 MGHRA and CDR2 YSYEKL. This CDR3 has 18 amino acids. Trimming stripped 1 base from V and 4 bases from J, with 23 bases between. Material: peripheral blood mononuclear cells (PBMCs), obtained before the fourth cycle of nivolumab. The chain combines TRBV4-1 with TRBJ2-7, with a tentative D call TRBD1 (5 bases). The source of this sequence is a human donor with classical Hodgkin lymphoma. The CDR3 region is CASSQVATSAGISYEQYF. The CDR3 coding sequence is TGCGCCAGCAGCCAAGTTGCAACGTCGGCAGGGATTAGTTACGAGCAGTACTTC.